Below, 22 T cell receptor beta chains from the same sample are listed, as sequenced in a study of a mutant IDH1 vaccine in newly diagnosed glioma. Generated by immunoSEQ multiplex PCR, the TCRdb table keeps only in-frame clones and is missing some. The data hold around 50,000 clones, with 86% observed a single time. Time point in this sample: baseline, week 1 (first vaccination visit). Described treatment: pre-vaccination baseline after standard-of-care therapy. The source material was PBMCs, sampled from a glioma patient treated with radiotherapy, temozolomide or both. The receptors stem from a middle-aged man with glioma.

J is TRBJ1-2 and V is TRBV9, with D uncertain. This CDR3 has 15 amino acids. The germline V gene has CDR1 SGDLS and CDR2 YYNGEE. Between the trimmed V and J ends, which lost 0 bases and 7 bases, there was a span of 16 bases. CDR3 amino acids: CASSVGGRVVGGYTF. CDR3 nucleotide sequence: TGTGCCAGCAGCGTAGGGGGAAGGGTTGTGGGTGGCTACACCTTC. Full variable domain (outside the CDR3, taken from reference TRBV9 and TRBJ1-2): DSGVTQTPKHLITATGQRVTLRCSPRSGDLSVYWYQQSLDQGLQFLIQYYNGEERAKGNILERFSAQQFPDLHSELNLSSLELGDSALYFCASSVGGRVVGGYTFGSGTRLTVV.

The chain carries TRBV6-5 and TRBJ1-3; no clear D gene. Trimming took 7 bases from V and 4 from J, leaving 17 bases between them. The germline V gene encodes CDR1 MNHEY and CDR2 SVGAGI. The CDR3 loop spans 15 amino acids. CDR3 region: CASTNLRATGNTIYF. The DNA for the CDR3 is TGTGCCAGCACAAACCTCCGGGCTACCGGAAACACCATATATTTT.

The chain is built from TRBV13 and TRBJ2-1, with 8 bases lining up with TRBD2. The CDR3 runs 16 residues. CDR1 is PRHDT and CDR2 is FYEKMQ in the germline V gene (reference sequence). With V trimmed by 5 bases and J by 0 bases, 6 bases remained unmatched. The CDR3 loop reads CASSGRTSFSYNEQFF. In DNA form, the CDR3 reads TGTGCCAGCAGCGGGAGGACTAGCTTCTCCTACAATGAGCAGTTCTTC. Supplemented by reference TRBV13 and TRBJ2-1, the full variable domain reads AAGVIQSPRHLIKEKRETATLKCYPIPRHDTVYWYQQGPGQDPQFLISFYEKMQSDKGSIPDRFSAQQFSDYHSELNMSSLELGDSALYFCASSGRTSFSYNEQFFGPGTRLTVL.

The V call is TRBV5-1, the J call TRBJ1-1; no clear D gene. Looked up from germline, CDR1 is SGHRS and CDR2 is YFSETQ. This CDR3 contains 15 residues. V was shortened by 4 bases and J by 3 bases, with 16 bases between the two germline ends. CDR3: CASSGARAGDTEAFF. In DNA, the CDR3 is TGCGCCAGCAGCGGAGCCCGGGCTGGTGACACTGAAGCTTTCTTT. Combining the CDR3 with reference TRBV5-1 and TRBJ1-1 gives the whole variable domain KAGVTQTPRYLIKTRGQQVTLSCSPISGHRSVSWYQQTPGQGLQFLFEYFSETQRNKGNFPGRFSGRQFSNSRSEMNVSTLELGDSALYLCASSGARAGDTEAFFGQGTRLTVV.

This clone was counted between two and nine times. J is TRBJ2-7 and V is TRBV20-1, with 12 nucleotides matching TRBD2. V dropped 7 bases and J dropped 7; count of bases not matched to a gene: 2. The germline V gene encodes CDR1 DFQATT and CDR2 SNEGSKA (reference sequence). There are 11 residues in the CDR3. The CDR3 reads CSGTSGMEQYF. The DNA of the CDR3 is TGCAGTGGGACTAGCGGGATGGAGCAGTACTTC.

V usage is TRBV10-2 and J usage is TRBJ1-5; possibly TRBD1 for D (5 bases). Germline V CDR1 and CDR2: WSHSY, SAAADI. V was cut by 3 bases and J by 4 bases, with 10 bases left in between. CDR3 size: 14 residues. For the CDR3, the DNA is TGCGCCAGCAGTGATATGGGGGTGAATCAGCCCCAGCATTTT. This translates into CASSDMGVNQPQHF.

The genes are TRBV5-1 and TRBJ1-2; no reliable D call. V was clipped by 0 bases and J by 5 bases, with 11 bases between them. Germline CDR1 SGHRS, CDR2 YFSETQ. This CDR3 contains 14 residues. The CDR3 here is CASSLGSGKYGYTF. The DNA of the CDR3 is TGCGCCAGCAGCTTGGGTTCGGGCAAGTATGGCTACACCTTC.

This clone was seen a handful of times. The rearrangement uses TRBV18 and TRBJ2-7; TRBD2 matches at 7 bases. Germline assignment: CDR1 KGHSH and CDR2 LQKENI. Trimming removed 5 bases from V and 1 base from J; junction bases left unmatched: 8. CDR3 length equals 15 residues. The chain's CDR3 is CASSTGEGISYEQYF. The CDR3 coding sequence is TGTGCCAGCTCAACGGGGGAGGGGATATCCTACGAGCAGTACTTC.

Note on this clone: The same CDR3 also results from other DNA sequences found in this sample. The chain carries TRBV5-1 and TRBJ2-3; D gene uncertain. The CDR3 totals 13 residues. Trimming took 2 bases from V and 5 from J, leaving 9 bases between them. The germline V gene has CDR1 SGHRS and CDR2 YFSETQ. CDR3 nucleotide sequence: TGCGCCAGCAGCTTCCCGGGCGAAGATACGCAGTATTTT. It yields the protein CASSFPGEDTQYF.

V and J are TRBV7-9 and TRBJ2-5, with D unresolved. CDR1 and CDR2 (germline): SEHNR, FQNEAQ (reference sequence). The CDR3 consists of 14 residues. Deletions cut 1 base from V and 0 bases from J, with 6 bases between. The CDR3 here is CASSLVEYQETQYF. The DNA for the CDR3 is TGTGCCAGCAGCTTAGTAGAGTACCAAGAGACCCAGTACTTC.

The rearrangement links TRBV10-3 to TRBJ2-2; no firm D call. V was shortened by 6 bases and J by 0 bases, with 8 bases between the two germline ends. This CDR3 contains 14 residues. CDR1 ENHRY and CDR2 SYGVKD come from the germline V gene. The CDR3 sequence is CAIRQGTNTGELFF. DNA for the CDR3: TGTGCCATCAGACAAGGAACGAACACCGGGGAGCTGTTTTTT.

The rearrangement uses TRBV10-3 and TRBJ2-7; D is uncertain. Deletions cut 3 bases from V and 2 bases from J, with 2 bases between. This CDR3 contains 11 residues. CDR1 is ENHRY and CDR2 is SYGVKD in the germline V gene. The CDR3 DNA reads TGTGCCATCAGTGACACCTACGAGCAGTACTTC. Its translation is CAISDTYEQYF.

This chain links TRBV15 with TRBJ2-5, with 7 positions matching TRBD1. Germline loops: CDR1 LNHNV, CDR2 YYDKDF (reference sequence). The CDR3 is 16 amino acids. V dropped 3 bases and J dropped 4; count of bases not matched to a gene: 11. CDR3 amino acids: CATSREDREFPETQYF. CDR3 coding DNA: TGTGCCACCAGCAGGGAAGACAGGGAGTTTCCAGAGACCCAGTACTTC.

The count of this clone is one. The V and J genes are TRBV27 and TRBJ2-7, with D perhaps TRBD2 (6 bases). The V end was cut by 6 bases, the J end by 5 bases, with 14 bases between. The CDR3 runs 13 residues. The V gene's germline CDR1 is MNHEY and CDR2 SMNVEV (reference sequence). The CDR3 DNA is TGTGCCAGCAGAACATGGGGGGAGGACGAGCAGTACTTC. This sequence encodes CASRTWGEDEQYF.

The CDR3 here is CASSSPGTSTDTQYF. CDR3 in DNA: TGTGCCAGCAGCTCTCCCGGGACAAGCACAGATACGCAGTATTTT. This chain links TRBV7-9 with TRBJ2-3; a weak D match, TRBD1 (6 bases). The V gene's germline CDR1 is SEHNR and CDR2 FQNEAQ (reference sequence). The CDR3 totals 15 residues. Trimming took off 4 bases at V and 0 bases at J, with 11 bases between the two ends.

This clone was seen a few times. The chain combines TRBV6-6 with TRBJ2-5; no reliable D call. The germline CDR1 and CDR2 sequences are MNHNY and SVGAGI (reference sequence). The CDR3 covers 13 residues. The V end lost 4 bases, the J end lost 3 bases, and 9 bases lay between the germline ends. CDR3 protein: CASSWNSEETQYF. The CDR3 nucleotides read TGTGCCAGCAGTTGGAACAGTGAAGAGACCCAGTACTTC.

The chain links TRBV5-6 to TRBJ2-5, with 11 bases that match TRBD1. V shed 4 bases and J 1 base; nucleotides not matched to a gene: 3. There are 15 residues in the CDR3. Looked up from germline, CDR1 is SGHDT and CDR2 is YYEEEE. CDR3 nucleotide sequence: TGTGCCAGCAGCCCGGACAGGGGGCTCCAAGAGACCCAGTACTTC. Its translation is CASSPDRGLQETQYF.

This chain uses TRBV13 with TRBJ2-7, with 14 positions matching TRBD2. The ends lost 4 bases at V and 4 bases at J; junction bases unmatched: 6. Germline V gives CDR1 PRHDT, CDR2 FYEKMQ (reference sequence). This CDR3 has 16 residues. Here the CDR3 reads CASSSGLAGASYEQYF. The CDR3 coding sequence is TGTGCCAGCAGCTCGGGACTAGCGGGAGCTTCTTACGAGCAGTACTTC. Variable domain in full (rest from reference TRBV13 and TRBJ2-7): AAGVIQSPRHLIKEKRETATLKCYPIPRHDTVYWYQQGPGQDPQFLISFYEKMQSDKGSIPDRFSAQQFSDYHSELNMSSLELGDSALYFCASSSGLAGASYEQYFGPGTRLTVT.

The rearrangement links TRBV4-3 to TRBJ2-5, with D perhaps matching TRBD1 or TRBD2 (6 bases each). The CDR3 has 15 residues. Germline CDR1 is LGHNA and CDR2 is YSLEER. V was clipped by 0 bases and J by 5 bases, with 13 bases between them. CDR3 loop: CASSQDGGARETQYF. CDR3 sequence (DNA): TGCGCCAGCAGCCAAGACGGGGGCGCCCGGGAGACCCAGTACTTC.

J is TRBJ2-6 and V is TRBV5-6, with 7 bases identical to TRBD2. The CDR3 totals 16 residues. V dropped 7 bases and J dropped 0; count of bases not matched to a gene: 7. Germline V gene sequence: CDR1 SGHDT, CDR2 YYEEEE. The CDR3: CASHRGVGSGANVLTF. The DNA of the CDR3 is TGTGCCAGCCACCGGGGGGTTGGCTCTGGGGCCAACGTCCTGACTTTC.

Turning to this clone: At one end, the junction sequence differs from germline, possibly due to a read error. The chain carries TRBV5-1 and TRBJ2-2; 7 bases are a match to TRBD1. The CDR3 covers 15 residues. Germline V gene sequence: CDR1 SGHRS, CDR2 YFSETQ. CDR3 sequence (DNA): TGCGCCAGCAGCTTCTTGACAGGGAACGCCGGGGAGCTGTTTTTT. Its protein is CASSFLTGNAGELFF.

The chain carries TRBV10-3 and TRBJ2-1; 9 nucleotides match TRBD2. The CDR3 spans 17 residues. Germline V gene lookup returns CDR1 ENHRY and CDR2 SYGVKD. The V segment lost 6 bases and the J segment 8 bases; nucleotides outside the gene matches: 17. CDR3 DNA sequence: TGTGCCATCAGCGCCCGGGCGGGAGGGCAGGGGGAGGATGAGCAGTTCTTC. Translating it yields CAISARAGGQGEDEQFF.